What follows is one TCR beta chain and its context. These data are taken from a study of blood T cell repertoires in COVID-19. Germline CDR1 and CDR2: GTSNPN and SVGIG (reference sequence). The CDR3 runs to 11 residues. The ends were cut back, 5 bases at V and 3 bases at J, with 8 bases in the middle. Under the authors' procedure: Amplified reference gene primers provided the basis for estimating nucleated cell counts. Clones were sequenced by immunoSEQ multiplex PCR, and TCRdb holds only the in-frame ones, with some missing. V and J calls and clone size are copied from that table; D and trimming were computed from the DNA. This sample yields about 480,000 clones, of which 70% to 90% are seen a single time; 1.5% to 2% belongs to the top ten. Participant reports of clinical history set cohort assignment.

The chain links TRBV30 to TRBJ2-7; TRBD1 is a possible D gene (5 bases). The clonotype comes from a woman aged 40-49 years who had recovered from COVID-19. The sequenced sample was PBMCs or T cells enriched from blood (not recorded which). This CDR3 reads CAWQGYYEQYF. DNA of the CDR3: TGTGCCTGGCAGGGCTACTACGAGCAGTACTTC. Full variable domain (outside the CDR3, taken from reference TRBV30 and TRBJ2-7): SQTIHQWPATLVQPVGSPLSLECTVEGTSNPNLYWYRQAAGRGLQLLFYSVGIGQISSEVPQNLSASRPQDRQFILSSKKLLLSDSGFYLCAWQGYYEQYFGPGTRLTVT.